This TCR beta chain was obtained from a study of beta chain features in type 1 diabetes. Study-wide points: Compared to healthy donors, patients appeared to have naive, central memory and Treg TCRB repertoires that were more alike. Patients with type 1 diabetes showed fewer VDJ junction insertions and more deletions.

Details on this clone: What it binds is not known.

Trimming removed 5 bases from V and 0 bases from J; junction bases left unmatched: 9. CDR3 length: 16 amino acids. Germline V gives CDR1 LNHNV, CDR2 YYDKDF (reference sequence). The investigators reverse transcribed all of the isolated RNA, so they sequenced expressed TCRB transcripts. Sequencing was performed with immunoSEQ multiplex PCR; in TCRdb, only in-frame clones are kept and a portion is missing. This table holds 250,000 to 350,000 clones, about 15% found once. This chain connects TRBV15 to TRBJ1-2; 7 bases are a match to TRBD1. The sample comprised central memory CD4+ T cells from blood. The sequence derives from a man aged 25-45 years in good health. The chain's CDR3 is CATSPLGGRTNYGYTF. The CDR3 DNA is TGTGCCACCAGCCCCTTAGGGGGCCGGACTAACTATGGCTACACCTTC.